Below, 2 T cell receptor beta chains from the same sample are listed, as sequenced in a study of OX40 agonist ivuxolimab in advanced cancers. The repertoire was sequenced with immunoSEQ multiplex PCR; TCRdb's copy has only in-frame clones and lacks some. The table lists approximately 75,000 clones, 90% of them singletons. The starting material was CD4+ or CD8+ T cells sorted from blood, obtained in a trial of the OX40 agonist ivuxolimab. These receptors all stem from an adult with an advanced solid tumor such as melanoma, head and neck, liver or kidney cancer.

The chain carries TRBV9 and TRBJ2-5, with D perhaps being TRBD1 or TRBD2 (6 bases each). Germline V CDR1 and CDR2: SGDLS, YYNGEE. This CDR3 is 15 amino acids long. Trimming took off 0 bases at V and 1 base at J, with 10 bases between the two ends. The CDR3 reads CASSVEGGGQETQYF. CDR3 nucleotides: TGTGCCAGCAGCGTAGAGGGGGGAGGCCAAGAGACCCAGTACTTC.

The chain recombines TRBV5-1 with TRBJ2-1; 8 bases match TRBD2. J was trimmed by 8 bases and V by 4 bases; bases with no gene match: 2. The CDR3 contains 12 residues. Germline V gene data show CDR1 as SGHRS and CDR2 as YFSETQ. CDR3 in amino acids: CASSPTSDEQFF. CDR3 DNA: TGCGCCAGCAGCCCGACTAGCGATGAGCAGTTCTTC.